This T cell receptor (beta chain) derives from a study of T cell responses to AZD1222 COVID-19 vaccine. Study-level points and caveats: Targets within unmutated variant regions were reportedly found for nearly half of spike-specific TCRs. Repertoire sampling was restricted to post-peak T cell response timepoints.

Pooling covered second doses at about 4 or about 12 weeks. Germline trimming cut 4 bases from V and 7 bases from J; bases unmatched to any gene: 4. The CDR3 contains 14 residues. In germline, CDR1 is MNHEY, CDR2 SVGAGI. This clone was recorded once. Its cognate antigen is unknown. Method: immunoSEQ multiplex PCR; TCRdb's copy keeps in-frame clones and lacks some. Here the sample spans under 200,000 clones, more than 75% being singletons. The V and J genes are TRBV6-5 and TRBJ1-5; 10 positions agree with TRBD1. This TCR was sampled from an adult who received the AZD1222 COVID-19 vaccine. The sequences come from peripheral blood, collected 28 days after the second AZD1222 dose. In DNA form, the CDR3 reads TGTGCCAGCAGTTCGACAGGGGGCGACCAGCCCCAGCATTTT. Translated: CASSSTGGDQPQHF.